The entry below gives a single T cell receptor (beta chain) sequence along with its context. Its antigen target is currently unknown. No much larger clonotype is one base removed from it; base qualities were not supplied. The CDR3 regions of human TCRbeta chains were subjected to immunosequencing. In the original analysis: TCRs in the repertoires were matched against a reference library of SARS-CoV-2-specific TCRs that had been generated with the MIRA antigen-specificity platform. Breadth meant the fraction of unique TCRs that were SARS-CoV-2-associated, whereas depth meant the fraction of total T cells that were SARS-CoV-2-associated. Using the MIRA data, each spike-specific TCR was mapped to the spike region that the TCR reacts to and placed in a CD4 or CD8 class. Log10-transformed breadth and depth values were compared by one-way ANOVA with Sidak's multiple comparisons tests. Imported from immuneACCESS, the table was reduced by TCRdb to in-frame sequences with V and J called. These copies leave out some clones; in studies compared against another copy, an unresolved V gene accounts for under half, and the cause of the remainder is not known. V and J calls and clone size are copied from that table; D and trimming were computed from the DNA. For this sample there are 68,000 or so clones; almost 90% appear just once. Jointly, the top ten make up roughly 7.3% of the sample.

This specimen belongs to a study of T cell responses to AZD1222 COVID-19 vaccine (dated by TCRdb to the early 2020s). Study-wide context: Because spike-specific TCR depth and breadth did not differ between the two schedules, AZD1222 recipients who got a second dose at roughly 4 weeks were pooled with those who got a second dose at roughly 12 weeks. Trial participants were enrolled into age subgroups of 18-55, 56-69 and 70-plus years, which contained about 150, 27 and 61 TCR-sequenced participants, respectively. TCR sequencing was performed for some 250 trial participants, of whom approximately 200 were given two doses of AZD1222 and roughly 25 were given two doses of MenACWY control vaccine.

The time point label here, explained by the study, means: baseline before first vaccination. Vaccinee samples came from UK trials COV001 and COV002, including a single-blind randomized controlled phase 2/3 trial of AZD1222 (ChAdOx1 nCoV-19) in healthy adults. Trial participant PBMC samples were collected at day 0 and day 28 after the second dose for TCRbeta chain sequencing. Overall study results and their limits: Because no samples from the day 14 peak response were available, repertoires could be characterized only after the peak T cell response. After two AZD1222 doses, spike-specific TCR breadth and depth were significantly higher than at day 0 and than in MenACWY recipients. The vaccine-associated CD4 TCRs covered the entire spike protein, and the dominant responses fell in regions 160-218 and 743-854. In the small 56-69-year group, the increase in depth fell short of significance, most likely because of low power. Nearly half of unique spike-specific TCRs reportedly recognized epitopes outside regions mutated in the B.1.351 and B.1.1.7 variants. Conclusions about previously exposed vaccinees were limited because only six AZD1222 recipients were SARS-CoV-2 seropositive at baseline. Most participants were white British and females outnumbered males, and the authors suggested that clonal diversity may have been underestimated.

Source: peripheral blood, taken on day 0 of AZD1222 vaccination. The sequence came from an adult in good health.

Read as DNA, the sequence is TGCGCCAGCAGCTCTTCCTTAGCGGGAGCCTACAATGAGCAGTTCTTC. Its amino acids are CASSSSLAGAYNEQFF. Recombination joined TRBV5-1 with TRBJ2-1; the junction holds 9 bases that match TRBD2. V is cut back by 3 bases and J by 2 bases, with 6 bases in the junction unmatched. The germline V gene gives CDR1 as SGHRS and CDR2 as YFSETQ. Reading from cysteine to phenylalanine, the CDR3 counts 16 amino acids. The entry retains the CDR3 DNA only, 48 bases that are in frame from base 1.